These 14 T cell receptor beta chains came from one sample sequenced in a study of patients with pleural tuberculosis. TCRdb fed the reads into MiXCR, producing one record per CDR3 protein. The table shows approximately 50,000 distinct CDR3 sequences, with 6% to 9.5% occurring only once. The receptors derive from a human donor with pleural tuberculosis.

This clonotype has ten or more counts. The chain is built from TRBV12-3 or TRBV12-4 and TRBJ1-5, with no clear D. V lost 4 bases and J lost 3, with 4 bases in between. The CDR3 spans 12 residues. The CDR3 coding sequence is TGTGCCAGCAGTTACTCCAATCAGCCCCAGCATTTT. As protein: CASSYSNQPQHF.

This clonotype was counted ten times or more. This chain joins TRBV2 and TRBJ2-7, with D hard to call. Per germline, CDR1 SNHLY and CDR2 FYNNEI. V lost 5 bases, J lost 6 bases, and 11 bases lay in between. The CDR3 has 12 amino acids. CDR3 in amino acids: CASSPTGAEQYF. CDR3 DNA sequence: TGTGCCAGCAGTCCCACGGGTGCCGAGCAGTACTTC.

There are many counts of this clonotype. The V gene is TRBV20-1, the J gene TRBJ2-5; TRBD2 is a possible D gene (6 bases). This CDR3 is built from 15 residues. The germline V gene encodes CDR1 DFQATT and CDR2 SNEGSKA (reference sequence). The V gene lost 0 bases and the J gene lost 3 bases, with 14 bases spanning the gap. DNA of the CDR3: TGCAGTGCTAGAGATGGGGGGACGGTGAAAGAGACCCAGTACTTC. It encodes CSARDGGTVKETQYF.

At least ten counts were recorded for this clonotype. The chain is built from TRBV11-1 and TRBJ1-4; D is unresolved. The V and J ends lost 5 bases and 0 bases respectively, with 13 bases between them. This CDR3 region has 16 residues. Germline lookup yields CDR1 SGHAT and CDR2 FQDESV (reference sequence). CDR3 in amino acids: CASSTPPFATNEKLFF. In DNA form, the CDR3 reads TGTGCCAGCAGCACCCCGCCCTTTGCAACTAATGAAAAACTGTTTTTT.

This clonotype was detected ten times or more. V is TRBV20-1 and J is TRBJ1-1, with a tentative D call TRBD1 (6 bases). Trimming stripped 2 bases from V and 8 bases from J, with 15 bases between. The CDR3 totals 13 residues. The germline CDR1 and CDR2 sequences are DFQATT and SNEGSKA (reference sequence). CDR3 in amino acids: CSARNPTGLEAFF. In nucleotides, the CDR3 is TGCAGTGCTAGAAATCCGACAGGACTAGAAGCTTTCTTT.

The table lists this clonotype with many counts. At one boundary the junction diverges from the germline segment, which might be a read error. The rearrangement joins TRBV2 to TRBJ2-1; 11 nucleotides align to TRBD2. CDR1 is SNHLY, CDR2 FYNNEI, per germline. CDR3 length: 16 amino acids. The CDR3 loop reads CASSEELAGEYNEQFF. CDR3 nucleotide sequence: TGTGCCAGCAGCGAAGAACTAGCGGGGGAGTACAATGAGCAGTTCTTC.

Many counts were recorded for this clonotype. The chain uses TRBV28 and TRBJ2-4, with TRBD1 matching over 8 bases. The ends lost 2 bases at V and 8 bases at J; junction bases unmatched: 8. The CDR3 consists of 15 residues. In germline, CDR1 is MDHEN, CDR2 SYDVKM. CDR3 protein: CASSLAGTGRDIQYF. The CDR3 DNA is TGTGCCAGCAGTTTAGCGGGGACAGGTCGGGACATTCAGTACTTC.

In its sample, this clonotype was seen many times. The CDR3 coding sequence is TGTGCCAGCAGGCGGACAGATTCCTACGAGCAGTACTTC. Protein product: CASRRTDSYEQYF. V gene TRBV14 combines with J gene TRBJ2-7, with D tentatively TRBD1 (6 bases). The CDR3 runs to 13 residues. V was cut by 6 bases and J by 1 base, with 10 bases left in between. Germline values: CDR1 SGHDN, CDR2 FVKESK.

At least ten counts were recorded for this clonotype. V is TRBV2 and J is TRBJ1-2; unclear D gene. Germline V gene lookup returns CDR1 SNHLY and CDR2 FYNNEI. The germline V and J ends were trimmed by 1 base and 4 bases, with 4 bases remaining between them. The CDR3 contains 12 residues. The CDR3 spells CASSEGSYGYTF. The CDR3 bases are TGTGCCAGCAGTGAAGGGAGCTATGGCTACACCTTC. Full variable domain (remainder filled in from reference TRBV2 and TRBJ1-2): EPEVTQTPSHQVTQMGQEVILRCVPISNHLYFYWYRQILGQKVEFLVSFYNNEISEKSEIFDDQFSVERPDGSNFTLKIRSTKLEDSAMYFCASSEGSYGYTFGSGTRLTVV.

Remarks on this clonotype: One base away lies a much larger clone, so this may be a sequencing read error. V is TRBV11-1 and J is TRBJ2-2; D is perhaps TRBD2 (5 bases). The germline V gene encodes CDR1 SGHAT and CDR2 FQDESV (reference sequence). The CDR3 extends over 13 amino acids. The CDR3 region is CASTRDRTGKLFF. As DNA, the CDR3 is TGTGCCAGCACACGGGATCGCACCGGGAAGCTGTTTTTT.

As for this clonotype: As the CDR3 is not closed by the conserved phenylalanine or tryptophan, this likely results from a read error. The chain uses TRBV29-1 and TRBJ2-1; 8 bases match TRBD2. Germline V gene sequence: CDR1 SQVTM, CDR2 ANQGSEA. This CDR3 is 12 amino acids long. CDR3 in DNA: TGCAGTGGGTTAGCGGGGAACAATGAGCAGTTCTCC. Protein: CSGLAGNNEQFS.

This clonotype was observed many times. This chain connects TRBV18 to TRBJ2-1; 9 bases fit TRBD2. Germline V lookup: CDR1 KGHSH, CDR2 LQKENI. The J segment lost 0 bases and the V segment lost 1 base, leaving 1 base of the junction unmatched. The CDR3 covers 16 residues. CDR3 sequence: CASSPRSGSSYNEQFF. In DNA, the CDR3 is TGTGCCAGCTCACCACGTAGCGGGAGCTCCTACAATGAGCAGTTCTTC.

This clonotype occurred many times. This chain links TRBV6-1 with TRBJ1-1, with no clear D. V lost 1 base and J lost 11, with 14 bases in between. CDR3 length: 13 residues. Looked up from germline, CDR1 is MNHNS and CDR2 is SASEGT. CDR3 sequence: CASSEVDGEGAFF. The CDR3 DNA sequence: TGTGCCAGCAGTGAAGTGGACGGGGAGGGCGCTTTCTTT.

This clonotype was seen more than once but under ten times. The V and J genes are TRBV19 and TRBJ2-1, with D unresolved. Trimming left V 1 base short and J 7 bases short, with 5 bases between. CDR3 length: 12 amino acids. Looked up from germline, CDR1 is LNHDA and CDR2 is SQIVND (reference sequence). DNA for the CDR3: TGTGCCAGTAGTATAGGAGGAAATGAGCAGTTCTTC. Translated, it gives CASSIGGNEQFF.